These T cell receptor beta chains were read from a single sample in a study of T cell repertoires in cytomegalovirus infection. Each CDR3 protein is one row after TCRdb ran MiXCR on the reads. Of roughly 920,000 distinct CDR3 sequences in the sample, roughly 31% were seen once. The antigens of these receptors remain unknown. This sample comprised cultured CD8+ T cells from PBMCs, obtained from culture after CMV antigen stimulation. These receptors all stem from a human donor in good health (CMV status not recorded). Some clones in this sample may be carry-over from other donors' samples. Both conserved end residues are part of each CDR3. The D gene is left open where the match is weak. Rows may omit the clone size; those that give it use once, few, many or a size class.

>17|TRBV10-3|NA|NA|TRBJ2-6
CAISELPRAGGANVLTF
TGTGCCATCAGTGAGTTGCCCAGGGCAGGAGGGGCCAACGTCCTGACTTTC
>16|TRBV7-9|many|TRBD1|TRBJ2-1
CASSFSGTEHYNEQFF
TGTGCCAGCAGCTTCTCCGGGACAGAGCACTACAATGAGCAGTTCTTC
>20|TRBV7-4|NA|NA|TRBJ2-6
CASLTGDLQFSSSGANVLTF
TGTGCCAGTTTAACAGGTGACCTGCAGTTCTCAAGCTCTGGGGCCAACGTCCTGACTTTC
>12|TRBV5-4|few|NA|TRBJ2-5
CASRQTEETQYF
TGTGCCAGCAGACAGACAGAAGAGACCCAGTACTTC
>14|TRBV27|NA|NA|TRBJ2-3
CASRVDASTDTQYF
TGTGCCAGCAGGGTGGACGCCAGCACAGATACGCAGTATTTT
>15|TRBV7-8|many|TRBD1|TRBJ1-4
CASSPTGLTNEKLFF
TGTGCCAGCAGCCCGACAGGGTTGACTAATGAAAAACTGTTTTTT
>12|TRBV6-1|NA|TRBD1|TRBJ1-2
CAGARQGDGYTF
TGTGCCGGGGCTAGACAGGGGGACGGCTACACCTTC
>13|TRBV20-1|NA|NA|TRBJ2-1
CSASGGLGNEQFF
TGCAGTGCTAGCGGGGGCCTCGGGAATGAGCAGTTCTTC
>15|TRBV20-1|NA|NA|TRBJ2-4
CSARDVTRGKNIQYF
TGCAGTGCTAGGGATGTCACTAGGGGAAAAAACATTCAGTACTTC
>14|TRBV7-9|NA|NA|TRBJ2-3
CASSLRVGPDTQYF
TGTGCCAGCAGCTTGCGGGTGGGACCAGATACGCAGTATTTT
>14|TRBV19|NA|NA|TRBJ2-3
CASSKGALTDTQYF
TGTGCCAGTAGTAAAGGAGCCCTCACAGATACGCAGTATTTT
>14|TRBV6-1|few|NA|TRBJ1-5
CASSYVGSNQPQHF
TGTGCCAGCAGTTACGTGGGGTCCAATCAGCCCCAGCATTTT
>15|TRBV6-2/TRBV6-3|NA|NA|TRBJ2-5
CASETPGLPGETQYF
TGTGCCAGCGAAACTCCGGGACTCCCCGGGGAGACCCAGTACTTC
>14|TRBV27|NA|NA|TRBJ2-1
CASTFGIPYNEQFF
TGTGCCAGCACCTTCGGGATCCCCTACAATGAGCAGTTCTTC
>16|TRBV5-4|NA|NA|TRBJ2-2
CAGSLVGPRATGELFF
TGTGCCGGCAGCTTGGTAGGGCCGCGAGCCACCGGGGAGCTGTTTTTT
>16|TRBV6-5|many|NA|TRBJ1-1
CASSYSFNIGNTEAFF
TGTGCCAGCAGTTACTCGTTTAACATCGGGAACACTGAAGCTTTCTTT
>15|TRBV27|few|NA|TRBJ1-1
CASSSRGRVNTEAFF
TGTGCCAGCAGTTCTCGGGGGCGCGTGAACACTGAAGCTTTCTTT
>14|TRBV10-3|once|TRBD1|TRBJ1-4
CAISEGTGEEKLFF
TGTGCCATCAGTGAGGGGACAGGGGAGGAAAAACTGTTTTTT
>15|TRBV27|NA|TRBD1|TRBJ2-1
CASSPGVGGINEQFF
TGTGCCAGCAGTCCCGGGGTAGGGGGCATAAATGAGCAGTTCTTC
>16|TRBV4-1|NA|TRBD2|TRBJ2-5
CASSQTPGLLQETQYF
TGCGCCAGCAGCCAGACCCCGGGACTACTCCAAGAGACCCAGTACTTC
>15|TRBV27|NA|TRBD2|TRBJ2-3
CASRPSGGATDTQYF
TGTGCCAGCAGGCCCTCCGGGGGGGCCACAGATACGCAGTATTTT
>19|TRBV6-6|NA|TRBD2|TRBJ2-1
CASSYPKGLAGGFSNEQFF
TGTGCCAGCAGTTACCCAAAGGGACTAGCGGGGGGCTTCTCCAATGAGCAGTTCTTC
>13|TRBV7-2|NA|NA|TRBJ2-5
CASRDWGGQTQYF
TGTGCCAGCAGGGATTGGGGGGGCCAGACCCAGTACTTC
>15|TRBV4-1|NA|NA|TRBJ1-2
CASSQESGTRYGYTF
TGCGCCAGCAGCCAAGAGTCCGGGACTCGCTATGGCTACACCTTC
>18|TRBV6-6|few|TRBD2|TRBJ2-5
CASSHRLAGGVGEETQYF
TGTGCCAGCAGTCACAGACTAGCGGGGGGCGTAGGGGAAGAGACCCAGTACTTC
>14|TRBV4-3|NA|NA|TRBJ2-3
CASSHPETGNPQYF
TGCGCCAGCAGCCACCCCGAGACAGGCAATCCGCAGTATTTT
>15|TRBV7-8|few|NA|TRBJ2-2
CASTKGGLKAGELFF
TGTGCCAGCACCAAGGGTGGACTGAAGGCCGGGGAGCTGTTTTTT
>16|TRBV27|many|TRBD1|TRBJ1-4
CASSYLGTALNEKLFF
TGTGCCAGCAGTTACCTCGGGACAGCCCTTAATGAAAAACTGTTTTTT
>17|TRBV11-3|few|TRBD2|TRBJ2-1
CASSPWGLAGGLDEQFF
TGTGCCAGCAGCCCCTGGGGACTAGCGGGGGGGCTTGATGAGCAGTTCTTC
>16|TRBV7-9|many|NA|TRBJ2-3
CASSGRRQSHTDTQYF
TGTGCCAGCAGCGGCCGCCGACAGAGCCACACGGATACGCAGTATTTT
>13|TRBV18|NA|NA|TRBJ2-7
CASSPGAAYEQYF
TGTGCCAGCTCACCGGGAGCGGCCTACGAGCAGTACTTC
>13|TRBV6-8|NA|NA|TRBJ1-1
CASTIRPNTEAFF
TGTGCCAGCACCATCCGGCCAAACACTGAAGCTTTCTTT
>13|TRBV20-1|once|NA|TRBJ2-7
CSARGGMAYEQYF
TGCAGTGCTAGGGGAGGAATGGCCTACGAGCAGTACTTC
>16|TRBV15|few|NA|TRBJ1-6
CATSVSIGQYNSPLHF
TGTGCCACCAGCGTATCTATTGGTCAGTACAATTCACCCCTCCACTTT
>15|TRBV7-6|NA|TRBD2|TRBJ2-3
CTSSLSAGGTDTQYF
TGTACCAGCAGCTTATCGGCGGGGGGCACAGATACGCAGTATTTT
>15|TRBV7-9|NA|NA|TRBJ2-1
CASSLGAFPHNEQFF
TGTGCCAGCAGCTTAGGCGCCTTCCCCCACAATGAGCAGTTCTTC
>14|TRBV19|few|NA|TRBJ1-1
CASRPWDGNTEAFF
TGTGCCAGTAGACCATGGGACGGAAACACTGAAGCTTTCTTT
>18|TRBV20-1|once|TRBD2|TRBJ2-5
CSARDPAGGPASMETQYF
TGCAGTGCTAGAGACCCCGCGGGGGGGCCCGCCTCTATGGAGACCCAGTACTTC
>16|TRBV6-6|NA|NA|TRBJ1-1
CASSYLSVGEESEAFF
TGTGCCAGCAGTTACCTATCGGTGGGGGAAGAGTCTGAAGCTTTCTTT
>11|TRBV6-1|NA|TRBD2|TRBJ2-7
CASPRGYEQYF
TGTGCCAGCCCGCGGGGGTACGAGCAGTACTTC
>13|TRBV29-1|NA|TRBD2|TRBJ2-7
CSVAAGRSYEQYF
TGCAGCGTTGCAGCGGGGAGAAGCTACGAGCAGTACTTC
>15|TRBV19|NA|NA|TRBJ2-1
CASRGLTSSYNEQFF
TGTGCCAGCCGAGGCCTGACCAGCTCCTACAATGAGCAGTTCTTC
>13|TRBV6-1|NA|NA|TRBJ1-1
CASSTPRGAEAFF
TGTGCCAGCAGTACCCCCAGGGGAGCTGAAGCTTTCTTT
>15|TRBV7-4|NA|NA|TRBJ1-1
CASSLGEWMNTEAFF
TGTGCCAGCAGCTTGGGGGAGTGGATGAACACTGAAGCTTTCTTT
>15|TRBV27|NA|TRBD2|TRBJ2-7
CASSLRRGGNYEQYF
TGTGCCAGCAGTTTAAGGCGGGGGGGGAACTACGAGCAGTACTTC
>15|TRBV7-9|NA|TRBD1|TRBJ2-1
CASSLGQGLLNEQFF
TGTGCCAGCAGCTTAGGACAGGGCTTGTTAAATGAGCAGTTCTTC
>16|TRBV6-1|NA|TRBD2|TRBJ2-7
CASSLLAGDLSYEQYF
TGTGCCAGCAGTCTATTAGCGGGGGACCTCTCCTACGAGCAGTACTTC
>13|TRBV12-3/TRBV12-4|NA|NA|TRBJ2-7
CISSPGRTYEQYF
TGTATCAGCAGCCCGGGACGCACCTACGAGCAGTACTTC
>14|TRBV7-9|many|NA|TRBJ1-2
CASSPLGGLYGYTF
TGTGCCAGCAGCCCCCTTGGGGGCCTCTATGGCTACACCTTC
>15|TRBV7-2|many|TRBD1|TRBJ1-5
CASSFRDSRNQPQHF
TGTGCCAGCAGCTTTCGGGACAGCCGCAATCAGCCCCAGCATTTT
>13|TRBV6-5|NA|NA|TRBJ1-2
CASSRDSPYGYTF
TGTGCCAGCAGTCGAGACAGCCCCTATGGCTACACCTTC
>14|TRBV6-6|NA|NA|TRBJ2-3
CASSYPEGTDTQYF
TGTGCCAGCAGTTACCCAGAGGGCACAGATACGCAGTATTTT
>16|TRBV15|NA|NA|TRBJ1-1
CATSRVPGGFDTEAFF
TGTGCCACCAGCAGAGTCCCTGGGGGCTTCGACACTGAAGCTTTCTTT
>14|TRBV27|NA|NA|TRBJ1-4
CASTRTSTNEKLFF
TGTGCCAGCACCCGGACATCAACTAATGAAAAACTGTTTTTT
>14|TRBV27|few|NA|TRBJ2-2
CASSLQRHNGELFF
TGTGCCAGCAGTTTACAGCGGCATAACGGGGAGCTGTTTTTT